These T cell receptor beta chains were read from a single sample in a study of shared clonotypes between healthy human individuals. Here immunoSEQ multiplex PCR was the method, and the copy in TCRdb shows in-frame clones only, minus some. Found here are over 1.5 million clones, 98% of them singletons; the top ten hold roughly 0.42%. Input material: naive CD4+ T cells sorted from blood. The receptors come from a man aged 30 to 39 in good health. Each CDR3 is given with its conserved first and last residue. A D gene is named only where the DNA matches it firmly. Only some rows state a clone size, as once, few, many or a class for expanded clones.

D	V	J	size	DNA	CDR3
TRBD2	TRBV7-9	TRBJ2-1	-	TGTGCCAGCAGCTTGGGCGGGAGGTCGAATGAGCAGTTCTTC	CASSLGGRSNEQFF
-	TRBV9	TRBJ2-1	-	TGTGCCAGCAGCGTAGTCACATCGGGGGATGAGCAGTTCTTC	CASSVVTSGDEQFF
-	TRBV25-1	TRBJ2-4	-	TGTGCCAGCAGTGAATCGGTATCGGGAAAGCAGTACTTC	CASSESVSGKQYF
TRBD1	TRBV6-5	TRBJ1-5	-	TGTGCCAGCAGCGACAGGGTACACCAGCCCCAGCATTTT	CASSDRVHQPQHF
-	TRBV6-4	TRBJ1-1	-	TGTGCCAGCAGTGAGAGCAGGAACACTGAAGCTTTCTTT	CASSESRNTEAFF
-	TRBV2	TRBJ1-2	-	TGTGCCAGCAGTGAAAGGAGGGACACGGCGAACTATGGCTACACCTTC	CASSERRDTANYGYTF
TRBD1	TRBV29-1	TRBJ2-3	-	TGCAGTACCGACCGGGACAGCTCTCATTTT	CSTDRDSSHF
TRBD2	TRBV6-1	TRBJ2-5	-	TGTGCCAGCAGTGCGGGACTAGCGGGAGGGGAGACCCAGTACTTC	CASSAGLAGGETQYF
-	TRBV21-1	TRBJ2-1	once	TGTGCCAGCAGCACCAGGACTAGCGGAGCCCACAATGAGCAGTTCTTC	CASSTRTSGAHNEQFF
-	TRBV7-2	TRBJ2-7	once	TGTGCCAGCAGTTTCTCCCAGTACGAGCAGTACTTC	CASSFSQYEQYF
-	TRBV5-1	TRBJ1-1	-	TGCGCCAGCAGCTTGGCCTGGGACAACCTCCCCACGGGGAACACTGAAGCTTTCTTT	CASSLAWDNLPTGNTEAFF
-	TRBV28	TRBJ2-2	-	TGTGCCAGCAGTTTTTTGGGGGCGTCCGGGGAGCTGTTTTTT	CASSFLGASGELFF
-	TRBV4-3	TRBJ1-5	-	TGCGCCAGCAGCCAAGGGGGTCCAGGGAGTCAGCCCCAGCATTTT	CASSQGGPGSQPQHF
TRBD2	TRBV13	TRBJ2-1	-	TGTGCCAGCAGCTTAAGGTTGCTAGCGGGAGTCCCCAATGAGCAGTTCTTC	CASSLRLLAGVPNEQFF
TRBD2	TRBV11-2	TRBJ2-1	-	TGTGCCAGCAGTTCGAGACTAGCTGGGTCAAATGAGCAGTTCTTC	CASSSRLAGSNEQFF
-	TRBV18	TRBJ1-4	-	TGTGCCAGCTCCCCTAAAAGGTTATCCATTGAAAAACTGTTTTTT	CASSPKRLSIEKLFF
-	TRBV19	TRBJ2-2	-	TGTGCCAGTAGTCAAAGACAGCTTGAGAACACCGGGGAGCTGTTTTTT	CASSQRQLENTGELFF
TRBD2	TRBV6-6	TRBJ2-7	-	TGTGCCAGCACCAAAGCGGGACTGGGCGAGCAGTACTTC	CASTKAGLGEQYF
-	TRBV5-4	TRBJ2-7	-	TGTGCCAGCAGCTTGGCTAGGGGGGGCGCCTACGAGCAGTACTTC	CASSLARGGAYEQYF
TRBD1	TRBV15	TRBJ2-5	-	TGTGCCACCAGCAGAGGCGACAGGGGTGGGGAGACCCAGTACTTC	CATSRGDRGGETQYF
TRBD1	TRBV6-5	TRBJ1-5	-	TGTGCCAGCAGTTTCCGGGACAGGGGCAATCAGCCCCAGCATTTT	CASSFRDRGNQPQHF
TRBD1	TRBV28	TRBJ2-1	-	TGTGCCAGCAGTTTAGGCCGGACAGGGGGCAATGAGCAGTTCTTC	CASSLGRTGGNEQFF
TRBD2	TRBV27	TRBJ2-1	-	TGTGCCAGCACCAAACTAGCGGGAGGACCCTACAATGAGCAGTTCTTC	CASTKLAGGPYNEQFF
TRBD2	TRBV6-1	TRBJ2-7	-	TGTGCCAGCAGTGGGCGGGGGGCTTACGAGCAGTACTTC	CASSGRGAYEQYF
-	TRBV9	TRBJ1-1	-	TGTGCCAGCAGCGTAGGGCCAGGGGCAAAGGACACTGAAGCTTTCTTT	CASSVGPGAKDTEAFF
TRBD1	TRBV7-6	TRBJ2-1	-	TGTGCCAGCAGCAGTATCGGGGACAGCCTGAATGAGCAGTTCTTC	CASSSIGDSLNEQFF
-	TRBV2	TRBJ2-3	-	TGTGCCAGCAGGACGGGGCGGGAAGTCGCAGATACGCAGTATTTT	CASRTGREVADTQYF
-	TRBV5-1	TRBJ1-3	-	TGCGCCAGCAGCTTAGGCGATACCGCCCTGAGAAACACCATATATTTT	CASSLGDTALRNTIYF
-	TRBV15	TRBJ2-1	once	TGTGCCACCAGCAGAGATAGGGGAGAGCAGTTCTTC	CATSRDRGEQFF
TRBD1	TRBV7-2	TRBJ2-7	-	TGTGCCAGCAGCTCTACGAGGACAGGGTACTACGAGCAGTACTTC	CASSSTRTGYYEQYF
-	TRBV7-2	TRBJ2-5	-	TGTGCCAGCAGCTTAATGGGCGGGTACCCCCAGTACTTC	CASSLMGGYPQYF
-	TRBV5-1	TRBJ2-1	-	TGCGCCAGCAAGGCGGAAACAAACAGGAATGAGCAGTTCTTC	CASKAETNRNEQFF
-	TRBV5-1	TRBJ2-1	-	TGCGCCAGCAGCTCGAGGACGTACAATGAGCAGTTCTTC	CASSSRTYNEQFF
-	TRBV7-8	TRBJ2-1	-	TGTGCCAGCAGCTTAGTCGCTAGAGGGGGTAATGAGCAGTTCTTC	CASSLVARGGNEQFF
-	TRBV7-2	TRBJ2-1	-	TGTGCCAGCAGCTTAGTTGGGAGATACAATGAGCAGTTCTTC	CASSLVGRYNEQFF
TRBD2	TRBV10-3	TRBJ2-1	-	TGTGCCATCAGTGAGGGCGGGAGGGCCTCCAATGAGCAGTTCTTC	CAISEGGRASNEQFF
-	TRBV7-2	TRBJ1-3	-	TGTGCCAGCAGCTTTGGGGCGCGGGTAAACACCATATATTTT	CASSFGARVNTIYF
-	TRBV28	TRBJ2-7	-	TGTGCCAGCAGTCTTGGATACGAGCAGTACTTC	CASSLGYEQYF
-	TRBV29-1	TRBJ2-5	-	TGCAGCGATAAACAAGGGGGACGGCAGACCCAGTACTTC	CSDKQGGRQTQYF
-	TRBV28	TRBJ1-2	-	TGTGCCAGCAGTTTAACCTTAACTAACTATGGCTACACCTTC	CASSLTLTNYGYTF